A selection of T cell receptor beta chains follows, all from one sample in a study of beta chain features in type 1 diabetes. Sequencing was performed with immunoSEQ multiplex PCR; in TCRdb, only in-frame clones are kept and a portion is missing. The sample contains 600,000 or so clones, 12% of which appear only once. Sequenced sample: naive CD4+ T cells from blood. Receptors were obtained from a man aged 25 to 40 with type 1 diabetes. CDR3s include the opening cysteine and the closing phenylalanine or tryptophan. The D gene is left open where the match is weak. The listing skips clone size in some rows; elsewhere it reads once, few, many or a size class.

CDR3 DNA: TGTGCCAGCAGCTTAGTTCCTACGGGCACATTATACGAGCAGTACTTC
CDR3 protein: CASSLVPTGTLYEQYF
J gene: TRBJ2-7
clone size: few
V gene: TRBV13
D gene: -

CDR3 DNA: TGTGCCAGCAGCTTCGGACTAGCGGGGGGGCCAGAGACCCAGTACTTC
CDR3 protein: CASSFGLAGGPETQYF
J gene: TRBJ2-5
clone size: -
V gene: TRBV11-3
D gene: TRBD2

CDR3 DNA: TGTGCCAGCAGCTTTCGGTCGGGTCCCCAAGGTGGCAATCAGCCCCAGCATTTT
CDR3 protein: CASSFRSGPQGGNQPQHF
J gene: TRBJ1-5
clone size: -
V gene: TRBV7-9
D gene: -

CDR3 DNA: TGTGCCATCAGTGATAGTAGGGGATCGAACACTGAAGCTTTCTTT
CDR3 protein: CAISDSRGSNTEAFF
J gene: TRBJ1-1
clone size: -
V gene: TRBV10-3
D gene: -

CDR3 DNA: TGCAGCGTTGAAGAGTCCGGTCAGCGTGCCTACGAGCAGTACTTC
CDR3 protein: CSVEESGQRAYEQYF
J gene: TRBJ2-7
clone size: -
V gene: TRBV29-1
D gene: -

CDR3 DNA: TGTGCCAGCAAACTACGGGGGGCAGCCGATACGCAGTATTTT
CDR3 protein: CASKLRGAADTQYF
J gene: TRBJ2-3
clone size: -
V gene: TRBV7-2
D gene: -

CDR3 DNA: TGTGCCAGCAGCTTAGATCAGGGGGGCACTGAAGCTTTCTTT
CDR3 protein: CASSLDQGGTEAFF
J gene: TRBJ1-1
clone size: -
V gene: TRBV7-2
D gene: TRBD1

CDR3 DNA: TGCGCCAGCAGTCAAGGAGGGAGCTTAGGCAATGAGCAGTTCTTC
CDR3 protein: CASSQGGSLGNEQFF
J gene: TRBJ2-1
clone size: many
V gene: TRBV23-1
D gene: -

CDR3 DNA: TGTGCCAGCAGCGTAGGGATCGATGGCGGGGGGGCCGTAACAGATACGCAGTATTTT
CDR3 protein: CASSVGIDGGGAVTDTQYF
J gene: TRBJ2-3
clone size: -
V gene: TRBV9
D gene: TRBD2

CDR3 DNA: TGTGCCAGCGGAAGCCGGGACAGATATTCACCCCTCCACTTT
CDR3 protein: CASGSRDRYSPLHF
J gene: TRBJ1-6
clone size: -
V gene: TRBV28
D gene: TRBD1

CDR3 DNA: TGTGCCAGCAGGGCCGGCTATGACGGAAACACCATATATTTT
CDR3 protein: CASRAGYDGNTIYF
J gene: TRBJ1-3
clone size: -
V gene: TRBV2
D gene: -

CDR3 DNA: TGTGCCATCAGTGATGGCGCAGGAGATAACTATGGCTACACCTTC
CDR3 protein: CAISDGAGDNYGYTF
J gene: TRBJ1-2
clone size: -
V gene: TRBV10-3
D gene: -

CDR3 DNA: TGTGCCAGCAGCCCCAACCAACGAGGGACTGGGGCCAACGTCCTGACTTTC
CDR3 protein: CASSPNQRGTGANVLTF
J gene: TRBJ2-6
clone size: few
V gene: TRBV7-2
D gene: -

CDR3 DNA: TGTGCCAGTAGTATGGTAGGGACCGGGGAGCTGTTTTTT
CDR3 protein: CASSMVGTGELFF
J gene: TRBJ2-2
clone size: -
V gene: TRBV19
D gene: -

CDR3 DNA: TGTGCTAGTGGTTTTGCAGAGACCCAGTACTTC
CDR3 protein: CASGFAETQYF
J gene: TRBJ2-5
clone size: -
V gene: TRBV12-5
D gene: -

CDR3 DNA: TGCGCCAGCAGACCCCTCCCGGGGGGGTCAAATGAGCAGTTCTTC
CDR3 protein: CASRPLPGGSNEQFF
J gene: TRBJ2-1
clone size: few
V gene: TRBV5-1
D gene: TRBD2

CDR3 DNA: TGTGCCAGCAGCTTGAGACAGGGTTCCGTCAATGAGCAGTTCTTC
CDR3 protein: CASSLRQGSVNEQFF
J gene: TRBJ2-1
clone size: -
V gene: TRBV13
D gene: TRBD1

CDR3 DNA: TGTGCCTGGAGTCAAGGACAGGGCAATCAGCCCCAGCATTTT
CDR3 protein: CAWSQGQGNQPQHF
J gene: TRBJ1-5
clone size: few
V gene: TRBV30
D gene: TRBD1

CDR3 DNA: TGTGCCAGCAGCCAAGAAGGGAGGGGATCAAGTGGCTACACCTTC
CDR3 protein: CASSQEGRGSSGYTF
J gene: TRBJ1-2
clone size: -
V gene: TRBV14
D gene: -

CDR3 DNA: TGTGCCAGCTTCAGGGCCGGGGACTATGGCTACACCTTC
CDR3 protein: CASFRAGDYGYTF
J gene: TRBJ1-2
clone size: -
V gene: TRBV28
D gene: -

CDR3 DNA: TGCGCCAGCAGCCAACAAGACTCCACCGGGGAGCTGTTTTTT
CDR3 protein: CASSQQDSTGELFF
J gene: TRBJ2-2
clone size: -
V gene: TRBV4-3
D gene: -

CDR3 DNA: TGTGCCAGCAGGAGACAGGGAACTTCTTATGGCTACACCTTC
CDR3 protein: CASRRQGTSYGYTF
J gene: TRBJ1-2
clone size: few
V gene: TRBV28
D gene: TRBD1

CDR3 DNA: TGTGCCAGCAGCGTAGTAGGGGGACAGGGTCCAGATACGCAGTATTTT
CDR3 protein: CASSVVGGQGPDTQYF
J gene: TRBJ2-3
clone size: few
V gene: TRBV9
D gene: TRBD1

CDR3 DNA: TGCGCCAGCAGCTTAGGCAGCTGGGACGGGGCCAACGTCCTGACTTTC
CDR3 protein: CASSLGSWDGANVLTF
J gene: TRBJ2-6
clone size: -
V gene: TRBV5-1
D gene: -

CDR3 DNA: TGTGCCATCAGTGGAGGGGGGCTCAGCAACTACGAGCAGTACTTC
CDR3 protein: CAISGGGLSNYEQYF
J gene: TRBJ2-7
clone size: -
V gene: TRBV10-3
D gene: -

CDR3 DNA: TGTGCCAGCAGCTCCCCGCCTAGCGGGGGGGCAGAGACCCAGTACTTC
CDR3 protein: CASSSPPSGGAETQYF
J gene: TRBJ2-5
clone size: -
V gene: TRBV5-4
D gene: TRBD2

CDR3 DNA: TGCGCCAGCAAAACTCACCAACGTGGCAGCCGGTCCTCTGGAAACACCATATATTTT
CDR3 protein: CASKTHQRGSRSSGNTIYF
J gene: TRBJ1-3
clone size: -
V gene: TRBV5-1
D gene: -

CDR3 DNA: TGTGCCTGGAGTGCCGGGGGGACAGCCACCCGGAGTTATGATACGCAGTATTTT
CDR3 protein: CAWSAGGTATRSYDTQYF
J gene: TRBJ2-3
clone size: few
V gene: TRBV30
D gene: -

CDR3 DNA: TGTGCCTGGAGTGTCACAAGAACAGGGACGCAAGAGACCCAGTACTTC
CDR3 protein: CAWSVTRTGTQETQYF
J gene: TRBJ2-5
clone size: few
V gene: TRBV30
D gene: -

CDR3 DNA: TGTGCCAGCAGGCTTGGGGGAGGGTCCTACAATGAGCAGTTCTTC
CDR3 protein: CASRLGGGSYNEQFF
J gene: TRBJ2-1
clone size: -
V gene: TRBV11-3
D gene: TRBD2

CDR3 DNA: TGTGCCAGCAGCCCTCTACGAGGAGAGAGCTCTGGAAACACCATATATTTT
CDR3 protein: CASSPLRGESSGNTIYF
J gene: TRBJ1-3
clone size: few
V gene: TRBV7-9
D gene: -

CDR3 DNA: TGTGCCAGCAGCTGGCGGCAGGTCAATGGCTACACCTTC
CDR3 protein: CASSWRQVNGYTF
J gene: TRBJ1-2
clone size: few
V gene: TRBV7-9
D gene: -

CDR3 DNA: TGTGCCAGCAGTGAACCGGGACAGGGCTACAATGAGCAGTTCTTC
CDR3 protein: CASSEPGQGYNEQFF
J gene: TRBJ2-1
clone size: -
V gene: TRBV25-1
D gene: TRBD1

CDR3 DNA: TGCGCCAGCAGCCCGACGGACAGCAACGCCTACAATGAGCAGTTCTTC
CDR3 protein: CASSPTDSNAYNEQFF
J gene: TRBJ2-1
clone size: few
V gene: TRBV5-1
D gene: -

CDR3 DNA: TGTGCCAGCAGCTTCGGACAGGGGTACACAGATACGCAGTATTTT
CDR3 protein: CASSFGQGYTDTQYF
J gene: TRBJ2-3
clone size: few
V gene: TRBV7-9
D gene: TRBD1

CDR3 DNA: TGTGCCAGCAGCGAGGCATGGGACAGTCATCAGAGCTCTGGAAACACCATATATTTT
CDR3 protein: CASSEAWDSHQSSGNTIYF
J gene: TRBJ1-3
clone size: few
V gene: TRBV7-9
D gene: TRBD1

CDR3 DNA: TGCAGCGCCGGGGGACTAGCGGGGGATGAGCAGTTCTTC
CDR3 protein: CSAGGLAGDEQFF
J gene: TRBJ2-1
clone size: -
V gene: TRBV29-1
D gene: TRBD2

CDR3 DNA: TGCGCCAGCAGCTTGAGTAAAGAGACCCAGTACTTC
CDR3 protein: CASSLSKETQYF
J gene: TRBJ2-5
clone size: -
V gene: TRBV5-1
D gene: -

CDR3 DNA: TGCGCCAGCGCCGGGACAGGGAGTGGAAATTCACCCCTCCACTTT
CDR3 protein: CASAGTGSGNSPLHF
J gene: TRBJ1-6
clone size: -
V gene: TRBV4-1
D gene: TRBD1

CDR3 DNA: TGTGCCAGCGAACTCACCGGGACAGGGGAATATTCAGGGGAAAAACTGTTTTTT
CDR3 protein: CASELTGTGEYSGEKLFF
J gene: TRBJ1-4
clone size: few
V gene: TRBV2
D gene: TRBD1

CDR3 DNA: TGTGCCACCAGCAGCGAGGGGGCGTATACGCAGTATTTT
CDR3 protein: CATSSEGAYTQYF
J gene: TRBJ2-3
clone size: -
V gene: TRBV15
D gene: TRBD1

CDR3 DNA: TGCAGTGCTAGGGTGAGGAGAAACTACACCTTC
CDR3 protein: CSARVRRNYTF
J gene: TRBJ1-2
clone size: few
V gene: TRBV20-1
D gene: -

CDR3 DNA: TGTGCCATCAGTCGACAGGGATGGGGAGAAGAGACCCAGTACTTC
CDR3 protein: CAISRQGWGEETQYF
J gene: TRBJ2-5
clone size: -
V gene: TRBV10-3
D gene: TRBD1

CDR3 DNA: TGTGCCATCAGTGAGTTTAGGGCAGAAGAAGAGACCCAGTACTTC
CDR3 protein: CAISEFRAEEETQYF
J gene: TRBJ2-5
clone size: few
V gene: TRBV10-3
D gene: -

CDR3 DNA: TGTGCCAGCTCACCTACCATGACGTCCGGGTACACCGGGGAGCTGTTTTTT
CDR3 protein: CASSPTMTSGYTGELFF
J gene: TRBJ2-2
clone size: few
V gene: TRBV18
D gene: -

CDR3 DNA: TGTGCCAGCTCACCACCTTCTAGCTTTGGGGATACGCAGTATTTT
CDR3 protein: CASSPPSSFGDTQYF
J gene: TRBJ2-3
clone size: -
V gene: TRBV18
D gene: -

CDR3 DNA: TGTGCCAGCAGTGAAGGAGGGCAGGGCAATCAGCCCCAGCATTTT
CDR3 protein: CASSEGGQGNQPQHF
J gene: TRBJ1-5
clone size: -
V gene: TRBV2
D gene: -

CDR3 DNA: TGCGCCAGCAGCTTGGACCCGGGGGCAGATACGCAGTATTTT
CDR3 protein: CASSLDPGADTQYF
J gene: TRBJ2-3
clone size: few
V gene: TRBV5-1
D gene: -

CDR3 DNA: TGTGCCAGCAGTCGCGGGGGCCTCTCCTACGAGCAGTACTTC
CDR3 protein: CASSRGGLSYEQYF
J gene: TRBJ2-7
clone size: -
V gene: TRBV9
D gene: -

CDR3 DNA: TGTGCCAGCAGCTTTCGGGGGGCGAAGTACGAGCAGTACTTC
CDR3 protein: CASSFRGAKYEQYF
J gene: TRBJ2-7
clone size: few
V gene: TRBV7-9
D gene: -

CDR3 DNA: TGCGCCAGCAGCCAAGTGTACGGGACAGGGCAAGAGACCCAGTACTTC
CDR3 protein: CASSQVYGTGQETQYF
J gene: TRBJ2-5
clone size: few
V gene: TRBV4-3
D gene: TRBD1

CDR3 DNA: TGCGCCAGCAGCCAAGGGGTGGAGGATGGTAGCAATCAGCCCCAGCATTTT
CDR3 protein: CASSQGVEDGSNQPQHF
J gene: TRBJ1-5
clone size: few
V gene: TRBV4-3
D gene: -

CDR3 DNA: TGTGCCAGCAGTTTGTCTTCCTCATGGGGGGCGCCCTTCTTC
CDR3 protein: CASSLSSSWGAPFF
J gene: TRBJ2-1
clone size: few
V gene: TRBV28
D gene: -

CDR3 DNA: TGTGCCAGCAGCGTGAACTACGAGCAGTACTTC
CDR3 protein: CASSVNYEQYF
J gene: TRBJ2-7
clone size: few
V gene: TRBV7-2
D gene: -

CDR3 DNA: TGCGCCAGCAGCTTGGGAAGGGACGCAAGGGCGGCCCAAGAGACCCAGTACTTC
CDR3 protein: CASSLGRDARAAQETQYF
J gene: TRBJ2-5
clone size: few
V gene: TRBV5-1
D gene: -

CDR3 DNA: TGTGCCAGCAGTTTATCGTGGACCGCCCGGGAGACCCAGTACTTC
CDR3 protein: CASSLSWTARETQYF
J gene: TRBJ2-5
clone size: -
V gene: TRBV27
D gene: -

CDR3 DNA: TGTGCCACCTGGGGCACCTTGGGATCACCCCTCCACTTT
CDR3 protein: CATWGTLGSPLHF
J gene: TRBJ1-6
clone size: -
V gene: TRBV6-5
D gene: -

CDR3 DNA: TGTGCCAGTAGTATAGATGGGGATTTGGATACGCAGTATTTT
CDR3 protein: CASSIDGDLDTQYF
J gene: TRBJ2-3
clone size: -
V gene: TRBV19
D gene: -

CDR3 DNA: TGTGCCAGCTCACCTCGGACAGGGACCTTCTACAATGAGCAGTTCTTC
CDR3 protein: CASSPRTGTFYNEQFF
J gene: TRBJ2-1
clone size: few
V gene: TRBV18
D gene: TRBD1